In its sample, the clone carrying this TCR delta chain was seen a few times. The protein TCRdb gives is from a much larger clone and does not agree with this DNA's translation at residue 17, likely a read error; the protein shown here comes from the DNA. TCRdb re-called the reads via CATT. Of roughly 3,000 delta-chain clones in the sample, about 0.63% were seen once. The CDR3 has 20 amino acids. The germline V gene has CDR1 GEAIGNYY and CDR2 EKD. Trimming removed 3 bases from V and 18 bases from J; junction bases left unmatched: 28. These data originate in a study of gamma-delta chains in newborns, infants, children. Study summary: Polyclonal expansion of innate γδ T cells after birth follows microbial exposure.

The J gene is TRDJ3, the V gene TRDV2; 10 positions match TRDD3. The source material was blood. This receptor was identified in a child who was a newborn, infant or young child, either healthy, febrile or measles-vaccinated (not recorded which). The CDR3 sequence is CACDPVLGDPSSWDTRPMFF. The DNA of the CDR3 is TGTGCCTGTGACCCTGTACTGGGGGATCCGAGCTCCTGGGACACCCGCCCGATGTTTTTC.